This T cell receptor (beta chain) was sequenced for a study of blood T cell repertoires in COVID-19 (dated by TCRdb to about 2020). Regarding the research as a whole: Samples from collaborators originated in the United States, Italy and Spain and spanned both the acute and convalescent phases of COVID-19. The prospective study material was composed of cDNA or gDNA derived from T cells, B-cell-depleted T cells, or PBMCs. Where available, HLA class I and class II types were taken from metadata supplied by the sample provider and were not determined by assay-based typing. The repertoires were released in a freely available public database meant as a resource for research on the immune response to SARS-CoV-2. Subjects who had been exposed to COVID-19, were actively infected with it, or had recovered from it provided the deeply sampled blood TCRbeta repertoires that made up the dataset. Samples were obtained from the ongoing ImmuneRACE study (first 160 participants) and from over a thousand subjects provided by 6 global collaborators. A de-identified subject ID, COVID-19 status, age in years and sex were almost always included in the sample metadata. Results and caveats for the whole study, not just this receptor: How much clinical and demographic metadata was included differed by source and by participant, and the metadata was provided uncurated.

In the prospective study, participants were roughly 18 to 100 years old, resided in about 25 geographic areas of the United States, and were enrolled through a virtual design. In the prospective study, participants were assigned to cohorts based on the clinical history participants reported in a screening survey and a study questionnaire. For ImmuneRACE Cohort 3, a participant was defined as recovered based on two consecutive negative NP/OP PCR tests, clearance by a healthcare professional, or resolution of symptoms. In the prospective study, whole blood, serum and a nasopharyngeal or oropharyngeal swab were collected from each participant by mobile phlebotomists. Over a roughly two-month period, participants in the prospective study had the option of providing additional blood draws and questionnaires. Prospective study blood samples were shipped either frozen or at room temperature before DNA extraction.

The immunoSEQ Assay, a bias-controlled multiplex PCR, was used to amplify TCRbeta CDR3 regions from genomic DNA. As for how the authors treated the data: Nucleated cell counts per sample were estimated from amplification of reference gene primers within the assay. To quantify the absolute abundance of each unique TCRbeta CDR3 rearrangement, sequence reads were collapsed and filtered. For each sample, productive Simpson clonality was calculated by taking the square root of Simpson's diversity index across productive rearrangements. TCRdb took this table from immuneACCESS and kept in-frame rearrangements with V and J called. Such tables lack part of the clones; where checked against another copy, unresolved V genes explain under half of the gap, and the rest is unexplained. The DNA gave D and trimming, while V, J and clone size come from that table. A total of around 270,000 clones appear in this sample, approximately 83% of them only once. Together, the top ten hold more than 4% of the sample.

A note on this clone: The specificity of this receptor is unknown. Base qualities were left out, and no much larger clone turns up one base away.

At the junction V is shortened by 7 bases and J by 7 bases, with 16 bases in between. The germline V gene gives CDR1 as SNHLY and CDR2 as FYNNEI. The CDR3 measures 13 amino acids from cysteine to phenylalanine. Just CDR3 DNA is preserved here, 39 bases in frame from base 1. Material for sequencing was PBMCs or T cells enriched from blood (not recorded which). The receptor was derived from a young woman who had recovered from COVID-19. The sequence is built from TRBV2 and TRBJ1-2; TRBD1 is possibly the D segment (5 matching bases). At the DNA level, the sequence is TGTGCCAGCACCCTGGGGTCGGGGGTTGGCTACACCTTC. It codes for CASTLGSGVGYTF.